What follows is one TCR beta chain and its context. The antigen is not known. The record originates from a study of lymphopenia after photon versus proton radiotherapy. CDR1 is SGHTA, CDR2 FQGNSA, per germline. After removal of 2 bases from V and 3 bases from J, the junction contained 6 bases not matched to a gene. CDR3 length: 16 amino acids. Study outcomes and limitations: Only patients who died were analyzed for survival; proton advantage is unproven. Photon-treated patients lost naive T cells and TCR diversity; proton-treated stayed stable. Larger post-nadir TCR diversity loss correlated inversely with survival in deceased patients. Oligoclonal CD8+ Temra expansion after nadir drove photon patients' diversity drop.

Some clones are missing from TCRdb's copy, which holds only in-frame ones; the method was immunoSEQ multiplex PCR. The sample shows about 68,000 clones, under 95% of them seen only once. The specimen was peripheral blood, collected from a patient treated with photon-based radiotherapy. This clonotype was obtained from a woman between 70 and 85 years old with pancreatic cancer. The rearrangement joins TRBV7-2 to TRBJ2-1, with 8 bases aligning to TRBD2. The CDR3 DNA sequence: TGTGCCAGCAGCTTAAGGAGCGGGAGTAGCTACAATGAGCAGTTCTTC. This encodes CASSLRSGSSYNEQFF. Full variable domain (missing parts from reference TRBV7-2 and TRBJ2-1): GAGVSQSPSNKVTEKGKDVELRCDPISGHTALYWYRQSLGQGLEFLIYFQGNSAPDKSGLPSDRFSAERTGGSVSTLTIQRTQQEDSAVYLCASSLRSGSSYNEQFFGPGTRLTVL.